This T cell receptor (beta chain) derives from a study of vaccination and CD4 T cells after COVID-19. For the study at large: Timing of post-vaccine sample collection was a median around 75 days after dose two, with a range of 14 to 241. Stimulation of cells relied on overlapping spike peptides derived from SARS-CoV-2, HCoV-NL63, HCoV-OC43 and HCoV-229E.

With the Oncomine TCR Beta short-read assay, DNA from cultured CD4+ T cells was sequenced. Each CDR3 protein gets one entry after TCRdb re-called the PCR reads with MiXCR. The sample comprises 15,000 to 20,000 distinct CDR3 sequences, under 60% of which are singletons, and about 9.8% rests with the top ten. This sample's treatment: roughly nine-day PBMC culture with coronavirus spike peptide pools or control peptides (ViraFEST assay). Findings and caveats of the study: Recorded median SARS-CoV-2-reactive clonotype numbers increased from about 20 to 38 without reaching significance. Nearly all convalescent vaccine-specific clones, 304 of 307, recognized only SARS-CoV-2 spike.

The CDR3 runs 13 residues. CDR1 and CDR2 (germline): SGHTA, FQGNSA. In the case of this clonotype: The antigen is undetermined. The germline gene is not matched at one end of the junction; a read error may be the cause.

The J gene is TRBJ2-7, the V gene TRBV7-2; possibly TRBD1 or TRBD2 for D (5 bases each). The source was CD4+ T cells from blood, cultured in vitro, collected after SARS-CoV-2 vaccination. This sequence originates from a human donor who had recovered from COVID-19. The CDR3 DNA reads TGTGCCAGCCGGGACGCGAGCTCCTATGAGCAGTACTTC. As protein: CASRDASSYEQYF.